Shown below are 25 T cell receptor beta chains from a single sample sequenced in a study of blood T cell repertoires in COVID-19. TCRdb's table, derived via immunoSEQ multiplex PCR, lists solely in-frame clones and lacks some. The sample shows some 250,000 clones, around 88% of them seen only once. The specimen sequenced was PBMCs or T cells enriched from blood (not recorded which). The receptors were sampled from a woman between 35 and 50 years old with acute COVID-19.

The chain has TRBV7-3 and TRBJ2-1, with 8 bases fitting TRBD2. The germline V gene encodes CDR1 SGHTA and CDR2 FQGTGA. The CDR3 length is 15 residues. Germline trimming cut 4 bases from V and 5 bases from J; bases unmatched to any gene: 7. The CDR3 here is CASSSPGRADNEQFF. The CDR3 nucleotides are TGTGCCAGCAGCTCCCCCGGGAGGGCCGACAATGAGCAGTTCTTC.

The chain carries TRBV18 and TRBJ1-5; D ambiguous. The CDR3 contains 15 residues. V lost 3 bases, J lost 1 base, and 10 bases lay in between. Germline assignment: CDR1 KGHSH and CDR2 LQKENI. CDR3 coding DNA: TGTGCCAGCTCACCCGAAGCGGTCAGCAATCAGCCCCAGCATTTT. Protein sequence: CASSPEAVSNQPQHF.

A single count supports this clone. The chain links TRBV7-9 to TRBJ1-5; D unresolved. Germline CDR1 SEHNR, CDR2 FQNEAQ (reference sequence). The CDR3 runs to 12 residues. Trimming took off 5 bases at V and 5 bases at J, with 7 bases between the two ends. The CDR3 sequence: CASSPGDQPQHF. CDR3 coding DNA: TGTGCCAGCAGCCCGGGTGATCAGCCCCAGCATTTT.

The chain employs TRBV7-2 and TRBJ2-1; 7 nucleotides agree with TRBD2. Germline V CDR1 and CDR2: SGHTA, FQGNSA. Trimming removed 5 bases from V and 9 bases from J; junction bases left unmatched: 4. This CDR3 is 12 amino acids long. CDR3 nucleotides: TGTGCCAGCAGCACGCGGGAGAGTGAGCAGTTCTTC. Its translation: CASSTRESEQFF.

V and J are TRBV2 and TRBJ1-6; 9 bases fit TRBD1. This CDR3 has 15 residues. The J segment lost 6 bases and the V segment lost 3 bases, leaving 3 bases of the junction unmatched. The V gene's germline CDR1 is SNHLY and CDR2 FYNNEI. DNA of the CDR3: TGTGCCAGCAGTGATGGGGACAGGGCTAATTCACCCCTCCACTTT. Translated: CASSDGDRANSPLHF. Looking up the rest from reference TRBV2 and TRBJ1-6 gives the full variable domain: EPEVTQTPSHQVTQMGQEVILRCVPISNHLYFYWYRQILGQKVEFLVSFYNNEISEKSEIFDDQFSVERPDGSNFTLKIRSTKLEDSAMYFCASSDGDRANSPLHFGNGTRLTVT.

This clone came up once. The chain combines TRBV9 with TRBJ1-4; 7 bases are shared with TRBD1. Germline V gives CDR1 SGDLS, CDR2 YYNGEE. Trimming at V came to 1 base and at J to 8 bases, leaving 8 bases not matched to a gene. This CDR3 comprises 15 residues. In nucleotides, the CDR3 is TGTGCCAGCAGCGTATGGGACAGCTCTGACGAAAAACTGTTTTTT. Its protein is CASSVWDSSDEKLFF.

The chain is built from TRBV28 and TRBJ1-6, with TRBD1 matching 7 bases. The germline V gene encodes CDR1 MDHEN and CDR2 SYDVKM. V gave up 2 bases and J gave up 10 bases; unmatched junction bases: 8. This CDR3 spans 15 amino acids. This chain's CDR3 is CASSLRSGGGSPLHF. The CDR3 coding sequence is TGTGCCAGCAGTTTAAGGTCAGGGGGTGGGTCACCCCTCCACTTT.

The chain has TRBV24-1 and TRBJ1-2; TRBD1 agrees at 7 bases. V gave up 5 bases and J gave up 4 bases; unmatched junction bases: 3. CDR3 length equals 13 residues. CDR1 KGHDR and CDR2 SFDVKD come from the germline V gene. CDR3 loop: CATSAKGAYGYTF. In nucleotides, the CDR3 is TGTGCCACCAGTGCCAAGGGGGCCTATGGCTACACCTTC.

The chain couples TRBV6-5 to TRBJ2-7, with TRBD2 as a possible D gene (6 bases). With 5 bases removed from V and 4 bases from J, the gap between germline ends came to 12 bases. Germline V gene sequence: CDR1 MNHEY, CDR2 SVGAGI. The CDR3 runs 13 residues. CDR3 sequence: CASSKSGFYEQYF. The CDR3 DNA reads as TGTGCCAGCAGTAAAAGCGGGTTTTACGAGCAGTACTTC.

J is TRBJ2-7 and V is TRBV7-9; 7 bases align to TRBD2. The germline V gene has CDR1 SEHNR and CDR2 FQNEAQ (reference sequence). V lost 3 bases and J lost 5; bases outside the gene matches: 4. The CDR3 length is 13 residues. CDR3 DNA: TGTGCCAGCAGCTTGGGGGGAGGGAACGAGCAGTACTTC. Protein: CASSLGGGNEQYF.

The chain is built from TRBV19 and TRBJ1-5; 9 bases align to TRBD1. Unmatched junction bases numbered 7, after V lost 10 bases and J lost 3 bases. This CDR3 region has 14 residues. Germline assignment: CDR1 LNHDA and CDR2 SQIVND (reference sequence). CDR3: CATLGQGINQPQHF. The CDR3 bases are TGTGCCACCTTGGGACAGGGTATCAATCAGCCCCAGCATTTT.

CDR3 residues: CASSELRGQSPLHF. The CDR3 DNA reads TGTGCCAGCAGTGAATTAAGGGGGCAATCACCCCTCCACTTT. The chain employs TRBV6-1 and TRBJ1-6; TRBD1 agrees at 7 bases. CDR3 size: 14 residues. After removal of 2 bases from V and 10 bases from J, the junction contained 5 bases not matched to a gene. Germline V gene sequence: CDR1 MNHNS, CDR2 SASEGT.

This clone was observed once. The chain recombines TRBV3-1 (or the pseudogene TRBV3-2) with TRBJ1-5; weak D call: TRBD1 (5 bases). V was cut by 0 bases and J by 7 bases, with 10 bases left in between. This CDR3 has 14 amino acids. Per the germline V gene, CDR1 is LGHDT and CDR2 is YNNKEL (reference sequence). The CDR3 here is CASSQDWRGQPQHF. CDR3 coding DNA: TGTGCCAGCAGCCAAGATTGGAGGGGCCAGCCCCAGCATTTT.

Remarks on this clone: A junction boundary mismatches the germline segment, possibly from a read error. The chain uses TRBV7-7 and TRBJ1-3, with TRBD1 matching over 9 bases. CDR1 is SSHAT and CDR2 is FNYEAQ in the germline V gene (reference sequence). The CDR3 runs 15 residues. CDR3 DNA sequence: TGTGCTAGCAGCCCGGGACAGGGAGTCGGAAACACCATATATTTT. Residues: CASSPGQGVGNTIYF.

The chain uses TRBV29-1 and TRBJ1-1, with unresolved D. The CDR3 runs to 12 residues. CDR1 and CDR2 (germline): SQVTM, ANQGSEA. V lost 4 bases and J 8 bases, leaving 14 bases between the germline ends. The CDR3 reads CSVVLASREAFF. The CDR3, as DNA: TGCAGCGTTGTGCTCGCCTCACGGGAAGCTTTCTTT.

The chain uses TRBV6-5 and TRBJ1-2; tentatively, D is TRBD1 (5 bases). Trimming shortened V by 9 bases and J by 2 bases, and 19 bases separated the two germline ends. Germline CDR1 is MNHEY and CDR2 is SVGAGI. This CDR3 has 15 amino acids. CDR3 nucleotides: TGTGCCAGTCACGATGGGTGGGGCGGAAACTATGGCTACACCTTC. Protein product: CASHDGWGGNYGYTF.

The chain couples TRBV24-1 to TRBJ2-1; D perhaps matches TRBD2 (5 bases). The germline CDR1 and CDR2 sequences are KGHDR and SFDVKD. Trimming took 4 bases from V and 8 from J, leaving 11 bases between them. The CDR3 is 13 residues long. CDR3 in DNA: TGTGCCACCAGTGAGGCTAGCTCGGATGAGCAGTTCTTC. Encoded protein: CATSEASSDEQFF.

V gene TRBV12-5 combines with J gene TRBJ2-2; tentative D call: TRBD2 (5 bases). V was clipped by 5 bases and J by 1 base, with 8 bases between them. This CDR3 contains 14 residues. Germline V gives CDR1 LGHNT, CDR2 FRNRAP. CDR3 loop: CASGPGENTGELFF. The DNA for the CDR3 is TGTGCTAGTGGTCCCGGGGAGAACACCGGGGAGCTGTTTTTT.

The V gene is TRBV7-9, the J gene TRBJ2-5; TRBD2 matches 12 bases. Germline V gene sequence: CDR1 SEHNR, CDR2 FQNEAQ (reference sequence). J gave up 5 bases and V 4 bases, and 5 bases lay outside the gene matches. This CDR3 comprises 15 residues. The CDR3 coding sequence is TGTGCCAGCAGCTACCTAGCGGGAGGGTGGGAGACCCAGTACTTC. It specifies CASSYLAGGWETQYF.

The CDR3 is CASSKDSGRDYNEQFF. CDR3 DNA: TGTGCCAGCAGCAAGGATAGCGGGAGGGATTACAATGAGCAGTTCTTC. The gene calls are TRBV11-3 and TRBJ2-1, with 11 bases lining up with TRBD2. This CDR3 contains 16 residues. In germline, CDR1 is SGHNT, CDR2 YENEEA. V lost 5 bases and J lost 4; bases outside the gene matches: 7.

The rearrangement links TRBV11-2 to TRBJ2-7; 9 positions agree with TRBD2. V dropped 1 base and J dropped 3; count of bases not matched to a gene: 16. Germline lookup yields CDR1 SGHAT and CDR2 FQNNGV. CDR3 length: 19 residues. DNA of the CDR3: TGTGCCAGCAGCTTAGTATTAGTAGCGGGAGATAAATTATACTACGAGCAGTACTTC. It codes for CASSLVLVAGDKLYYEQYF.

This CDR3 is CASSRSGSVVNEQFF. In DNA, the CDR3 is TGCGCCAGCAGCCGGAGCGGGAGTGTGGTTAATGAGCAGTTCTTC. The chain combines TRBV5-1 with TRBJ2-1, with 8 positions matching TRBD2. After removal of 4 bases from V and 7 bases from J, the junction contained 10 bases not matched to a gene. The CDR3 totals 15 residues. Germline CDR1 and CDR2: SGHRS and YFSETQ. The variable domain in full, completed from reference TRBV5-1 and TRBJ2-1, reads KAGVTQTPRYLIKTRGQQVTLSCSPISGHRSVSWYQQTPGQGLQFLFEYFSETQRNKGNFPGRFSGRQFSNSRSEMNVSTLELGDSALYLCASSRSGSVVNEQFFGPGTRLTVL.

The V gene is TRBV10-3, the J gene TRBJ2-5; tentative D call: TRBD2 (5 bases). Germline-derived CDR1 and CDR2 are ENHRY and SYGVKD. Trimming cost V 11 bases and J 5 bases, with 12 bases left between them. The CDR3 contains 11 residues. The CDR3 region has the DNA TGTGCCGTGGAGGCGAGGGAGACCCAGTACTTC. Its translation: CAVEARETQYF.

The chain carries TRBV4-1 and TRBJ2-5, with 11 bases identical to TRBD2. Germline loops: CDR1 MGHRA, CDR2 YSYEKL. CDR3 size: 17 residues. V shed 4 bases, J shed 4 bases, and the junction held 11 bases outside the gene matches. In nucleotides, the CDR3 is TGCGCCAGCAGCCGACAAGGGGTAGCGGGAGGGCTAGAGACCCAGTACTTC. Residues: CASSRQGVAGGLETQYF.

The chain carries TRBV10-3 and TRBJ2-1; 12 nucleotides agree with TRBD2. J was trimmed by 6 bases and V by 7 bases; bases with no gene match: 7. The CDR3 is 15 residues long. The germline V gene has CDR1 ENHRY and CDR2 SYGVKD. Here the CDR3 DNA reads TGTGCCATCAAAACCCTAGCGGGAGGGTCCAATGAGCAGTTCTTC. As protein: CAIKTLAGGSNEQFF.